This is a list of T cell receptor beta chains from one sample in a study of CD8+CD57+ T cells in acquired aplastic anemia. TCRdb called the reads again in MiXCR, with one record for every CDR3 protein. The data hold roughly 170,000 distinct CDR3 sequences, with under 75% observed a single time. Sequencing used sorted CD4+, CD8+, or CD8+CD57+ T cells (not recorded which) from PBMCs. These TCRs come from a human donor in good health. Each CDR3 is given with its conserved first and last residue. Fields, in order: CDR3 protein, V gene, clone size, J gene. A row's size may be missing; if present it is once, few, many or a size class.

CASSRGRETQYF,TRBV19,NA,TRBJ2-5
CASSHSSTRGQGSTDTQYF,TRBV4-3,few,TRBJ2-3
CASTLEERELGEQYF,TRBV7-8,NA,TRBJ2-7
CATSRHSSVQWDEQFF,TRBV15,NA,TRBJ2-1
CASSVEGEGETQYF,TRBV9,few,TRBJ2-5
CASNWTRGTDTQYF,TRBV10-1,NA,TRBJ2-3
CASSRTGNTQYF,TRBV13,many,TRBJ2-3
CASSSIPGYEQYF,TRBV7-3,NA,TRBJ2-7
CSATNPRQDTDTQYF,TRBV20-1,NA,TRBJ2-3
CASSLRRHYGYTF,TRBV7-2,NA,TRBJ1-2
CASSLDLGFFF,TRBV7-9,NA,TRBJ2-7
CSARGTPSSYNEQFF,TRBV20-1,NA,TRBJ2-1
CASSLYLSSYNEQFF,TRBV27,few,TRBJ2-1
CASSQGQGGLEQFF,TRBV7-6,NA,TRBJ2-1
CSARDPPFAFF,TRBV20-1,NA,TRBJ1-1
CASSSGQENPYEQYF,TRBV7-9,NA,TRBJ2-7
CAISEPGLVTDTQYF,TRBV10-3,NA,TRBJ2-3
CASSEGFGRDPSYNEQFF,TRBV25-1,many,TRBJ2-1
CATSGIQVNTEAFF,TRBV24-1,NA,TRBJ1-1
CASSRTGTGADTQYF,TRBV6-2/TRBV6-3,NA,TRBJ2-3
CASYGDSSFHEQYF,TRBV2,NA,TRBJ2-7
CASTLEGLSTDTQYF,TRBV2,once,TRBJ2-3
CASSELWGSGNTIYF,TRBV6-1,NA,TRBJ1-3
CASSLAYGGLNEQFF,TRBV7-2,NA,TRBJ2-1
CASSTEGAGGSYNEQFF,TRBV9,NA,TRBJ2-1
CASNGLAGGSLFF,TRBV25-1,many,TRBJ2-1
CASSPRTGTGELFF,TRBV4-3,few,TRBJ2-2
CASSEEVTGVNTDTQYF,TRBV6-1,few,TRBJ2-3
CASSMDRGNEQYF,TRBV19,NA,TRBJ2-7
CSAIDVGRGGVETQYF,TRBV20-1,NA,TRBJ2-5
CASRQERDYGYTF,TRBV14,NA,TRBJ1-2
CASSSPSTGSTEAFF,TRBV13,many,TRBJ1-1
CASSMGGGVGYTF,TRBV19,NA,TRBJ1-2
CAISDPVGSYYEQYF,TRBV10-3,NA,TRBJ2-7
CASSYRTNRQGGNQPQHF,TRBV7-2,NA,TRBJ1-5
CASSLNPAGYNSPLHF,TRBV7-3,NA,TRBJ1-6
CSAKHRDYHYEQYF,TRBV20-1,NA,TRBJ2-7
CDSPLTGTPNYGYTF,TRBV7-9,many,TRBJ1-2
CATSDQYSGGGELFF,TRBV24-1,NA,TRBJ2-2
CASSHEQGYAYNSPLHF,TRBV7-2,NA,TRBJ1-6
CASSSSMGLGYEQYF,TRBV7-9,NA,TRBJ2-7
CASSIEGTLAFPQHF,TRBV19,once,TRBJ1-5